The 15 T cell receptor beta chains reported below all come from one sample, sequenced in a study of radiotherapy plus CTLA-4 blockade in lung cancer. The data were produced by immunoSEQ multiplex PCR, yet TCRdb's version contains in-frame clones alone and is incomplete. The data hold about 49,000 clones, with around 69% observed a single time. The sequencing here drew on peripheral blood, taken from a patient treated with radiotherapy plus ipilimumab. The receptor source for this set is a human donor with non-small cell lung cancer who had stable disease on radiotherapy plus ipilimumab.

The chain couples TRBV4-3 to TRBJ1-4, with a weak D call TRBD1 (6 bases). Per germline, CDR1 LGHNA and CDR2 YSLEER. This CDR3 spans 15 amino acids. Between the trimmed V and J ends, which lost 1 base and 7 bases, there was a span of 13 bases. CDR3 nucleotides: TGCGCCAGCAGCCAAGGGCAGGGGAAGGGTGAAAAACTGTTTTTT. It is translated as CASSQGQGKGEKLFF.

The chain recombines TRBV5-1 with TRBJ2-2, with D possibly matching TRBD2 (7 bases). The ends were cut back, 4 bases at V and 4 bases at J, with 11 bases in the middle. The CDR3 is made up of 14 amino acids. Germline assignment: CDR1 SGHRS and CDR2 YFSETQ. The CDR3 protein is CASSLGGPTGELFF. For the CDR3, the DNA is TGCGCCAGCAGCCTGGGGGGGCCCACCGGGGAGCTGTTTTTT. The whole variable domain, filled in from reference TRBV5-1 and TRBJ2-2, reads KAGVTQTPRYLIKTRGQQVTLSCSPISGHRSVSWYQQTPGQGLQFLFEYFSETQRNKGNFPGRFSGRQFSNSRSEMNVSTLELGDSALYLCASSLGGPTGELFFGEGSRLTVL.

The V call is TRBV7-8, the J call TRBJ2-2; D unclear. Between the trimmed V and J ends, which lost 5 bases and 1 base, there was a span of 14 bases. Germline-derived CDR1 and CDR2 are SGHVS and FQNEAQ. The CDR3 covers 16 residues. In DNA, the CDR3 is TGTGCCAGCAGCCAGATGGGGATCGTGAACACCGGGGAGCTGTTTTTT. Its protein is CASSQMGIVNTGELFF.

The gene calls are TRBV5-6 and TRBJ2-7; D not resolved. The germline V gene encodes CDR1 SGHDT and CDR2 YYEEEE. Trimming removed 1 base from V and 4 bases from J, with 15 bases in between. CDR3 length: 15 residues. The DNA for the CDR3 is TGTGCCAGCAGCTTGTCTAGTACAGCCCAATACGAGCAGTACTTC. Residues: CASSLSSTAQYEQYF.

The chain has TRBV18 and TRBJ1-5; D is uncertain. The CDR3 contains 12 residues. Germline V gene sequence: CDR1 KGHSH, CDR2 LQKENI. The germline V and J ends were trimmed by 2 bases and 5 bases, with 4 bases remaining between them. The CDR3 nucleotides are TGTGCCAGCTCACCAATGGATCAGCCCCAGCATTTT. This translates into CASSPMDQPQHF.

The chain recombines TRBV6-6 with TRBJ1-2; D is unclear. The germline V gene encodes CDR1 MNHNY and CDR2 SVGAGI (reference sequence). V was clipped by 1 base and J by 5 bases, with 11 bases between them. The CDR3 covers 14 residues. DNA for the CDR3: TGTGCCAGCAGTTACTTCGGACTGAATTATGGCTACACCTTC. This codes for CASSYFGLNYGYTF.

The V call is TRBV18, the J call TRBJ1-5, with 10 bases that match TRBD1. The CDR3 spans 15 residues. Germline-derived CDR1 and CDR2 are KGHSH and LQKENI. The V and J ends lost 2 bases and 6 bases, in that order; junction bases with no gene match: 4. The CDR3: CASSPGTGESQPQHF. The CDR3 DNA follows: TGTGCCAGCTCACCAGGGACAGGGGAAAGTCAGCCCCAGCATTTT. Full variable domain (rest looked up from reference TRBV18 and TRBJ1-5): NAGVMQNPRHLVRRRGQEARLRCSPMKGHSHVYWYRQLPEEGLKFMVYLQKENIIDESGMPKERFSAEFPKEGPSILRIQQVVRGDSAAYFCASSPGTGESQPQHFGDGTRLSIL.

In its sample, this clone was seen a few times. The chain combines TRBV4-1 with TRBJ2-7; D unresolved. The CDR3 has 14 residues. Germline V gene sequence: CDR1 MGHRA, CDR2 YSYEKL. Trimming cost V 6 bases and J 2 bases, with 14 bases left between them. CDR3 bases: TGCGCCAGCAGAAGCCTCCCTACTACCTACGAGCAGTACTTC. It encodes CASRSLPTTYEQYF.

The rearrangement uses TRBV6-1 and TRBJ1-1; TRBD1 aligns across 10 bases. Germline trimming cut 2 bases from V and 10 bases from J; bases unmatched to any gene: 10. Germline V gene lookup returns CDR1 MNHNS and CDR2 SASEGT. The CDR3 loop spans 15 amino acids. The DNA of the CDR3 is TGTGCCAGCAGTGAACGACAGGGGGCAAATATGGGAGCTTTCTTT. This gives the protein CASSERQGANMGAFF.

In DNA form, the CDR3 reads TGTGCCACCTACCCAAAGGGGTTTGATGGCTACACCTTC. This encodes CATYPKGFDGYTF. The J gene is TRBJ1-2, the V gene TRBV2, with a weak D call TRBD1 (5 bases). This CDR3 region has 13 residues. The V end was cut by 10 bases, the J end by 6 bases, with 18 bases between. CDR1 is SNHLY, CDR2 FYNNEI, per germline.

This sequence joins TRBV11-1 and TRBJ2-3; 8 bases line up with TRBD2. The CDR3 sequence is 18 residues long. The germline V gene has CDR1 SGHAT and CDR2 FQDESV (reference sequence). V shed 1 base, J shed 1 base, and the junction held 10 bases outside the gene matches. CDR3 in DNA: TGTGCCAGCAGCTTAGTTGCGGGGGGACCTACTCGCACAGATACGCAGTATTTT. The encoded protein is CASSLVAGGPTRTDTQYF.

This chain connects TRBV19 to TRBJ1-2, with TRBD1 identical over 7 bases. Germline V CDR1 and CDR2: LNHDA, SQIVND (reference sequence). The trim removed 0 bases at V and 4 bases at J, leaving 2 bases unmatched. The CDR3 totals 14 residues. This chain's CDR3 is CASSIENRGYGYTF. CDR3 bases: TGTGCCAGTAGTATAGAAAACAGGGGCTATGGCTACACCTTC.

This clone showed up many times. DNA of the CDR3: TGTGCCAGCAGCCGGACATCCGGGGAGCTGTTTTTT. Translated: CASSRTSGELFF. The rearrangement links TRBV7-2 to TRBJ2-2, with D possibly TRBD1 on 5 matching bases. This CDR3 contains 12 residues. Trimming removed 5 bases from V and 6 bases from J, with 7 bases in between. Germline V gene lookup returns CDR1 SGHTA and CDR2 FQGNSA.

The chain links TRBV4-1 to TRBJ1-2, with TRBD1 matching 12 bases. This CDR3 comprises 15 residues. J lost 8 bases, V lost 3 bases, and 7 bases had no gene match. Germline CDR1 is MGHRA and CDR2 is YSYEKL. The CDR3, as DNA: TGCGCCAGCAGCCAGGGGGACAGGGGGCGGAGCGGCTACACCTTC. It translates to CASSQGDRGRSGYTF.

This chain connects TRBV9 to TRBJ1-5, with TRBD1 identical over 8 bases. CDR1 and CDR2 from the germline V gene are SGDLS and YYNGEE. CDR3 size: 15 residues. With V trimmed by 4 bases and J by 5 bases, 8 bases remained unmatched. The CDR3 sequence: CASSPRTGGDQPQHF. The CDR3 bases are TGTGCCAGCAGCCCCCGAACAGGGGGGGATCAGCCCCAGCATTTT.